Following are 14 T cell receptor beta chains from one sample sequenced in a study of cytomegalovirus exposure and HLA in healthy donors. 13 Jbeta primers and 60 Vbeta primers were used for the PCR. Method: immunoSEQ multiplex PCR; TCRdb's copy keeps in-frame clones and lacks some. The table records roughly 120,000 clones, over 70% of them present only once. The sample taken for sequencing was PBMCs. These receptors all stem from a woman aged 45-60 years in good health and CMV-seropositive.

The rearrangement uses TRBV6-6 and TRBJ1-2, with no clear D. V shed 10 bases and J shed 4 bases, with 13 bases lying between them. The CDR3 is 12 residues long. Germline CDR1 reads MNHNY; CDR2 reads SVGAGI (reference sequence). CDR3 nucleotide sequence: TGTGCCACCGGGGTCGAGGTCTATGGCTACACCTTC. Its protein product is CATGVEVYGYTF.

This clone was observed once. This chain connects TRBV15 to TRBJ1-6; D is undetermined. V lost 1 base to trimming and J lost 7 bases, with 14 bases between them. The CDR3 has 16 residues. Germline CDR1 LNHNV, CDR2 YYDKDF (reference sequence). CDR3 in DNA: TGTGCCACCAGCAGAGGTCGCGGTGCGGGAAATTCACCCCTCCACTTT. Protein: CATSRGRGAGNSPLHF.

This rearrangement joins TRBV5-1 to TRBJ1-2; D remains unclear. This CDR3 region has 12 residues. CDR1 and CDR2 (germline): SGHRS, YFSETQ. Trimming removed 3 bases at V and 2 bases at J, with 5 bases between. The CDR3 bases are TGCGCCAGCAGCTATAGCAACTATGGCTACACCTTC. This gives the protein CASSYSNYGYTF.

The chain joins TRBV7-2 to TRBJ1-5, with D uncertain. Trimming took off 1 base at V and 6 bases at J, with 7 bases between the two ends. This CDR3 comprises 13 residues. Germline V gene sequence: CDR1 SGHTA, CDR2 FQGNSA. The CDR3 nucleotides are TGTGCCAGCAGCTTAGGGGAGCGTCAGCCCCAGCATTTT. It is translated as CASSLGERQPQHF. The full variable domain, completed using reference TRBV7-2 and TRBJ1-5, is GAGVSQSPSNKVTEKGKDVELRCDPISGHTALYWYRQSLGQGLEFLIYFQGNSAPDKSGLPSDRFSAERTGGSVSTLTIQRTQQEDSAVYLCASSLGERQPQHFGDGTRLSIL.

The table lists this clone with a count of one. The CDR3 protein is CASSPTGFSEQYF. CDR3 nucleotide sequence: TGTGCCAGCAGCCCGACGGGGTTCTCCGAGCAGTACTTC. V gene TRBV4-2 combines with J gene TRBJ2-7; possible D gene TRBD2, 5 bases. This CDR3 has 13 residues. V lost 4 bases and J 6 bases, leaving 13 bases between the germline ends. Germline CDR1 LGHNA, CDR2 YNFKEQ.

The genes are TRBV30 and TRBJ1-1, with D unclear. Germline assignment: CDR1 GTSNPN and CDR2 SVGIG (reference sequence). The CDR3 is 11 amino acids. Trimming left V 2 bases short and J 5 bases short, with 6 bases between. The CDR3 loop reads CAWSSITEAFF. The CDR3 DNA reads as TGTGCCTGGAGTTCTATAACTGAAGCTTTCTTT.

The chain combines TRBV27 with TRBJ2-6; D is possibly TRBD2 (6 bases). Germline V lookup: CDR1 MNHEY, CDR2 SMNVEV (reference sequence). With 5 bases removed from V and 4 bases from J, the gap between germline ends came to 18 bases. CDR3 length equals 17 residues. For the CDR3, the DNA is TGTGCCAGCAGTGTAATCCCCGCGGGGACCGGGGCCAACGTCCTGACTTTC. Protein product: CASSVIPAGTGANVLTF.

This rearrangement joins TRBV30 to TRBJ1-1; no clear D gene. The CDR3 is 14 residues long. V lost 0 bases to trimming and J lost 3 bases, with 11 bases between them. Germline lookup yields CDR1 GTSNPN and CDR2 SVGIG (reference sequence). In nucleotides, the CDR3 is TGTGCCTGGAGTGTCTCGGGAGGGTACACTGAAGCTTTCTTT. It codes for CAWSVSGGYTEAFF. The full variable domain, with the rest looked up from reference TRBV30 and TRBJ1-1, is SQTIHQWPATLVQPVGSPLSLECTVEGTSNPNLYWYRQAAGRGLQLLFYSVGIGQISSEVPQNLSASRPQDRQFILSSKKLLLSDSGFYLCAWSVSGGYTEAFFGQGTRLTVV.

This chain connects TRBV4-2 to TRBJ2-1; 13 bases agree with TRBD2. V lost 1 base, J lost 9 bases, and 6 bases stayed unmatched. CDR1 is LGHNA, CDR2 YNFKEQ, per germline. CDR3 length equals 16 residues. The CDR3 DNA sequence: TGTGCCAGCAGCCAAGGGGAACTAGCGGGGGGGCTTGAGCAGTTCTTC. Residues: CASSQGELAGGLEQFF.

This chain uses TRBV7-9 with TRBJ1-3; D is unclear. The germline gives CDR1 SEHNR, CDR2 FQNEAQ (reference sequence). V was trimmed by 6 bases and J by 2 bases, leaving 20 bases between them. This CDR3 spans 17 amino acids. CDR3 loop: CASRPGAANAPGNTIYF. CDR3 in DNA: TGTGCCAGCAGACCCGGTGCGGCTAATGCGCCTGGAAACACCATATATTTT.

This chain uses TRBV2 with TRBJ2-7; tentative D call: TRBD1 (5 bases). Trimming cost V 6 bases and J 2 bases, with 8 bases left between them. There are 12 residues in the CDR3. Germline assignment: CDR1 SNHLY and CDR2 FYNNEI. CDR3 in DNA: TGTGCCAGCAGAGGGGATACCTACGAGCAGTACTTC. Encoded protein: CASRGDTYEQYF.

The chain is built from TRBV11-3 and TRBJ2-6, with D possibly matching TRBD1 (6 bases). Trimming removed 5 bases from V and 0 bases from J, with 8 bases in between. CDR1 is SGHNT and CDR2 is YENEEA in the germline V gene. CDR3 length: 15 amino acids. CDR3 DNA: TGTGCCAGCAGCGCAGGGGTCTCTGGGGCCAACGTCCTGACTTTC. Its translation is CASSAGVSGANVLTF. The full variable domain, completed using reference TRBV11-3 and TRBJ2-6, is EAGVVQSPRYKIIEKKQPVAFWCNPISGHNTLYWYLQNLGQGPELLIRYENEEAVDDSQLPKDRFSAERLKGVDSTLKIQPAELGDSAVYLCASSAGVSGANVLTFGAGSRLTVL.

In its sample, this clone was seen a few times. The chain joins TRBV9 to TRBJ2-5, with 12 bases identical to TRBD2. Germline CDR1 is SGDLS and CDR2 is YYNGEE. CDR3 size: 15 residues. The trim removed 3 bases at V and 4 bases at J, leaving 4 bases unmatched. CDR3 coding DNA: TGTGCCAGCAGCGCTAGCGGGAGGGCCTTAGAGACCCAGTACTTC. Protein product: CASSASGRALETQYF.

With respect to this clone: At one end the junction does not follow the germline gene, possibly because of a read error. The chain has TRBV15 and TRBJ1-2; D gene uncertain. The V gene's germline CDR1 is LNHNV and CDR2 YYDKDF (reference sequence). CDR3 length: 15 amino acids. CDR3 protein: CTTSRDLSASYGYTF. DNA for the CDR3: TGTACCACCAGCAGAGATCTTAGTGCCTCCTATGGCTACACCTTC.